These 9 T cell receptor beta chains share one sample of origin, sequenced in a study of regulatory and conventional T cells in RAG deficiency. Some clones are missing from TCRdb's copy, which holds only in-frame ones; the method was immunoSEQ multiplex PCR. There are about 24,000 clones in the sample; around 96% occur only once, and about 1.2% lies in the top ten. Blood CD4+ CD25-low CD127-high conventional T cells supplied the genomic DNA template. These data also formed part of another study, on regulatory T cells. This second report adds: The primer mix had 52 TRBV and 13 TRBJ primers.

The sample comprised CD25- CD4+ T cells sorted from blood. The receptors originated from a human donor in good health.

The V call is TRBV10-3, the J call TRBJ1-4, with a possible D match to TRBD1 (5 bases). The germline V gene has CDR1 ENHRY and CDR2 SYGVKD. V lost 0 bases, J lost 8 bases, and 16 bases lay in between. The CDR3 runs 16 residues. The CDR3 DNA is TGTGCCATCAGTGAGTCGAGAACAGGAGAACTAGAAAAACTGTTTTTT. This encodes CAISESRTGELEKLFF.

This chain links TRBV9 with TRBJ1-3; 7 bases match TRBD1. V trimming: 2 bases; J trimming: 0 bases; junction bases outside the gene matches: 5. The CDR3 consists of 16 residues. Germline lookup yields CDR1 SGDLS and CDR2 YYNGEE. Here the CDR3 reads CASSVTGLHSGNTIYF. In DNA, the CDR3 is TGTGCCAGCAGCGTGACAGGGCTTCACTCTGGAAACACCATATATTTT. Using reference TRBV9 and TRBJ1-3 for the parts outside the CDR3, the full variable domain is DSGVTQTPKHLITATGQRVTLRCSPRSGDLSVYWYQQSLDQGLQFLIQYYNGEERAKGNILERFSAQQFPDLHSELNLSSLELGDSALYFCASSVTGLHSGNTIYFGEGSWLTVV.

This clone appeared once. The rearrangement joins TRBV18 to TRBJ1-6, with D maybe TRBD1 (5 bases). Trimming took off 3 bases at V and 2 bases at J, with 11 bases between the two ends. This CDR3 contains 16 residues. Germline V CDR1 and CDR2: KGHSH, LQKENI. DNA for the CDR3: TGTGCCAGCTCACCCCGAGGGGAGGCCTATAATTCACCCCTCCACTTT. Its protein is CASSPRGEAYNSPLHF. The full variable domain, with the rest looked up from reference TRBV18 and TRBJ1-6, is NAGVMQNPRHLVRRRGQEARLRCSPMKGHSHVYWYRQLPEEGLKFMVYLQKENIIDESGMPKERFSAEFPKEGPSILRIQQVVRGDSAAYFCASSPRGEAYNSPLHFGNGTRLTVT.

The J gene is TRBJ2-1, the V gene TRBV5-1; 7 bases fit TRBD1. Germline loops: CDR1 SGHRS, CDR2 YFSETQ. The CDR3 consists of 16 residues. Trimming cost V 2 bases and J 6 bases; bases outside gene matches: 11. CDR3 in amino acids: CASSFHRDRAGNEQFF. As DNA, the CDR3 is TGCGCCAGCAGCTTTCACCGTGACAGGGCGGGCAATGAGCAGTTCTTC.

The rearrangement links TRBV7-2 to TRBJ2-2; 7 nucleotides align to TRBD1. The junction had 0 bases not matched to a gene; V was cut back by 4 bases and J by 1 base. Germline CDR1 and CDR2: SGHTA and FQGNSA. The CDR3 is 14 residues long. This chain's CDR3 is CASSSGGNTGELFF. The CDR3 region has the DNA TGTGCCAGCAGCTCAGGGGGGAACACCGGGGAGCTGTTTTTT.

This clone has more than one count but fewer than ten. The V gene is TRBV6-1, the J gene TRBJ2-4; 9 nucleotides line up with TRBD2. Germline V CDR1 and CDR2: MNHNS, SASEGT. With V trimmed by 3 bases and J by 0 bases, 6 bases remained unmatched. The CDR3 is made up of 17 amino acids. CDR3 coding DNA: TGTGCCAGCAGTGATTCGGCGGGGGGGATAGCCAAAAACATTCAGTACTTC. Translation: CASSDSAGGIAKNIQYF.

The gene calls are TRBV4-2 and TRBJ2-7, with TRBD1 matching over 10 bases. The V and J ends lost 3 bases and 4 bases, in that order; junction bases with no gene match: 9. This CDR3 is 16 amino acids long. Germline-derived CDR1 and CDR2 are LGHNA and YNFKEQ. Here the CDR3 DNA reads TGTGCCAGCAGCCAGGCCGGGACAGGGGCTCGGTACGAGCAGTACTTC. Protein product: CASSQAGTGARYEQYF.

The rearrangement joins TRBV6-4 to TRBJ1-6; D remains unclear. Trimming took 5 bases from V and 7 from J, leaving 9 bases between them. Germline V CDR1 and CDR2: MRHNA, SNTAGT. This CDR3 contains 13 residues. CDR3 sequence (DNA): TGTGCCAGCAGTTCAAGGGAGAATTCACCCCTCCACTTT. It translates to CASSSRENSPLHF.

This clone was picked up one time. The chain recombines TRBV5-6 with TRBJ1-6, with no clear D. This CDR3 comprises 16 residues. Germline CDR1 reads SGHDT; CDR2 reads YYEEEE. V was trimmed by 1 base and J by 6 bases, leaving 14 bases between them. The CDR3: CASSLRRVDANSPLHF. CDR3 bases: TGTGCCAGCAGCTTGCGGAGGGTCGACGCTAATTCACCCCTCCACTTT.